This T cell receptor (beta chain) was captured in a study of blood T cell repertoires in COVID-19. Profiling relied on immunoSEQ multiplex PCR, and the TCRdb table lists in-frame clones only, not all of them. This table has fewer than 50,000 clones, more than 75% appearing once. Germline V gene data show CDR1 as LGHDT and CDR2 as YNNKEL (reference sequence). Trimming removed 2 bases from V and 5 bases from J, with 7 bases in between. The CDR3 has 13 amino acids. The chain has TRBV3-1 (or the pseudogene TRBV3-2) and TRBJ1-5; D ambiguous. This receptor was identified in a man aged 50 to 59 with active COVID-19. What was sequenced was peripheral blood. The CDR3 spells CASSQTDYQPQHF. Here the CDR3 DNA reads TGTGCCAGCAGCCAAACTGACTATCAGCCCCAGCATTTT.